The entry below describes one T cell receptor beta chain. What this receptor recognizes is not known. Base qualities are missing; no much larger clone stands one base away. Taken from the germline V gene, the CDR1 and CDR2 loops are SGDLS and YYNGEE. Deletion took 4 bases off V and 0 bases off J, with a span of 15 bases between the germline ends. CDR3 length: 16 amino acids, cysteine to phenylalanine. Only CDR3 DNA remains: 48 bases, in frame from the first base. This sample was included in a study of T cell clones after liver transplantation (dated by TCRdb to about 2019). Background for the entire study: ITN030ST, the source of the samples, was a randomized trial that attempted immunosuppression withdrawal within 2 years of liver transplantation. Donor-reactive T cell clones were identified by TCRbeta sequencing after a pre-transplant mixed lymphocyte reaction and then tracked in post-transplant blood. As an antigen-independent comparator for donor-reactive sequences, third party-reactive TCRbeta sequences were also identified from pre-transplant MLRs. Three of the eight recipients were HCV-positive; the others were transplanted for non-autoimmune, non-viral indications. Subjects received no induction therapy and standard immunosuppression until randomization at 12-24 months post-transplant. Tolerance was defined as complete withdrawal of immunosuppression for at least one year without a rise in liver enzymes beyond twice the upper limit of normal. Blood samples were collected pre-transplant, then pre-randomization ahead of withdrawal, and finally post-randomization once withdrawal had either been completed or failed. The studied cohort comprised 8 liver transplant recipients, 3 classified as tolerant and 5 as non-tolerant.

The full study reports these points: A greater decline was seen for donor-reactive sequences than for third party-reactive sequences, suggesting partial antigen-specific deletion unrelated to withdrawal success. The conclusions were preliminary, being limited by small, heterogeneous patient numbers and by non-standardized post-transplant time points. When repertoire turnover was accounted for, significantly reduced detection of donor-reactive sequences was found in 7 of 8 subjects for CD4 and in 8 of 8 subjects for CD8. Since no allograft tissue specimens were available, donor-reactive T cells may have migrated into the graft instead of being deleted. Circulating donor-reactive CD4 TCRbeta sequences fell significantly post-transplant in most of the 8 subjects, irrespective of tolerance or HCV status. In a couple of subjects, low numbers of available donor cells limited the measurable donor-reactive repertoire.

Thawed unstimulated PBMCs were stained for CD3, CD4 and CD8 and FACS-sorted into CD3+CD4+ and CD3+CD8+ populations. Each of the 8 studied subjects was randomized to immunosuppression withdrawal. The Qiagen DNeasy Blood and Tissue Kit was used for genomic DNA isolation. High-throughput TCRbeta CDR3 sequencing of frozen genomic DNA was performed by immunoSEQ, with PCR amplification, mapping, bias correction and internal controls included. From the authors' description of their analysis: Only productive rearrangements were retained, with each unique TCRbeta sequence defined by its CDR3 nucleotide sequence together with its V and J gene. For a sequence to be called donor-reactive, it needed a frequency of at least 0.01% and at least 5-fold expansion in CFSE-low cells compared with unstimulated pre-transplant cells. To ensure at least 90% detection power, minimum frequency thresholds were set for each subject based on that subject's lowest-template unstimulated sample. Jensen-Shannon divergence between the top 1000 TCRbeta sequences after and before transplant was used to measure repertoire turnover. Changes in detection of donor-reactive sequences were tested with two-sided Fisher's exact tests. TCRdb mirrors the immuneACCESS table, restricted to in-frame sequences. Some clones are absent from its copies; in checked studies, under half trace to an unresolved V gene, and the reason for the others is unknown. Clone size and the V and J calls come from that table; the DNA yielded D and trimming. The sample table holds under 35,000 clones, of which more than 90% were seen once. The top ten clones comprise 25% to 30% of the sample.

This material consisted of CD8+ T cells from blood, taken 12 months after liver transplant. The clonotype comes from a human patient who received a liver transplant. Following a transplant, some T cells may be graft donor cells, not patient cells. The receptor chain draws on TRBV9 and TRBJ2-3; no D gene call is confident. The CDR3 corresponds to CASSYHMSPSTDTQYF. Read as DNA, the sequence is TGTGCCAGCAGCTACCATATGTCCCCTAGCACAGATACGCAGTATTTT.